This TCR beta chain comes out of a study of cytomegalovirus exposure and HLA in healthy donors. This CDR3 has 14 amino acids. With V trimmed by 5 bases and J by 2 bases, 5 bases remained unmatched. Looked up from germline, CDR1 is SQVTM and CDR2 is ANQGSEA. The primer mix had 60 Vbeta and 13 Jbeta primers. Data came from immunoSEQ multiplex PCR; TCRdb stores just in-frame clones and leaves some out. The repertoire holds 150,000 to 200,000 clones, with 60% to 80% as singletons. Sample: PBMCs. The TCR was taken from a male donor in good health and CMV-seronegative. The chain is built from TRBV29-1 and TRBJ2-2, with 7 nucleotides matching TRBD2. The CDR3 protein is CSVSGRDNTGELFF. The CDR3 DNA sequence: TGCAGCGTTAGTGGGAGGGACAACACCGGGGAGCTGTTTTTT.